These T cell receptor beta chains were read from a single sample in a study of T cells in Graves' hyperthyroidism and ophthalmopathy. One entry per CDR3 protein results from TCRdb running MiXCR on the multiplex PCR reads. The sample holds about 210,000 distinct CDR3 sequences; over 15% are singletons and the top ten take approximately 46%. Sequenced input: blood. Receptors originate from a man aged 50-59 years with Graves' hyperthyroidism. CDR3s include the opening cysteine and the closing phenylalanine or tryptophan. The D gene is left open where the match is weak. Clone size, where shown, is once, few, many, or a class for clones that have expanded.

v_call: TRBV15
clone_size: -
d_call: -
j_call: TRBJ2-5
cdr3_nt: TGTGCCACCAGCAGAGATAACGGGTTTTCAGAGACCCAGTACTTC
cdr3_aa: CATSRDNGFSETQYF

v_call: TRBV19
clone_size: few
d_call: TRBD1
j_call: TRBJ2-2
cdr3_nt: TGTGCCAGTAGTATCTCCAGGGGGCACACCGGGGAGCTGTTTTTT
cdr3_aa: CASSISRGHTGELFF

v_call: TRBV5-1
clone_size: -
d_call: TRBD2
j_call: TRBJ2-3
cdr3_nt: TGCGCCAGCAGCGCCGGGGGAGGGGACACAGATACGCAGTATTTT
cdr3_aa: CASSAGGGDTDTQYF

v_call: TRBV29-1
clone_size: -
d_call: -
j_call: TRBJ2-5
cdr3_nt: TGCAGCGTTAGAGTCCCAAATCAAGAGGCCCAGTACTTC
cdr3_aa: CSVRVPNQEAQYF

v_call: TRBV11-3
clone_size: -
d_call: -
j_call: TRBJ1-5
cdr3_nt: TGTGCCAGCAGCTTAGATCGGCGACAGCCCCAGCATTTT
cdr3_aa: CASSLDRRQPQHF

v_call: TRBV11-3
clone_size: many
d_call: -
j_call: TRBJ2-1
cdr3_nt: TGTGCCAGCAGCGTCCGCGGGGTTGGAGCCTACAATGAGCAGTTCTTC
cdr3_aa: CASSVRGVGAYNEQFF

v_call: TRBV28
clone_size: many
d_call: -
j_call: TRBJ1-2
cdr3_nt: TGTGCCAGCAGTTCTCCCCGCCGGACTAACTATGGCTACACCTTC
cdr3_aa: CASSSPRRTNYGYTF

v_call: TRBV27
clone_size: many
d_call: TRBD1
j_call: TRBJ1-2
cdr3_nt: TGTGCCAGCAGTTTTCGACAGGGCACCTATGGCTACACCTTC
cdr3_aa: CASSFRQGTYGYTF

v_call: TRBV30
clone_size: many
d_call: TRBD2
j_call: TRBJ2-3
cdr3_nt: TGTGCCTGGACCTTGGGACTAGCGGGATTTGGAGATACGCAGTATTTT
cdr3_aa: CAWTLGLAGFGDTQYF

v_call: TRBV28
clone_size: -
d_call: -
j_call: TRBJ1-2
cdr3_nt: TGTGCCAGCAGCCCATCGAGAGGAGGAATACCATATGGCTACACCTTC
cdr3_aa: CASSPSRGGIPYGYTF

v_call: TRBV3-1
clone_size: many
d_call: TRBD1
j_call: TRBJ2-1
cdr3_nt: TGTGCCAGCAGCCGGACAGGGAGAAAGGATGAGCAGTTCTTC
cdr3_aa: CASSRTGRKDEQFF

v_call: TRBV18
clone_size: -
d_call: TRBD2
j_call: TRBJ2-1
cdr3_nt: TGTGCCAGCTCACCACCGACTAGCGGGAGAGGTGAGCAGTTCTTC
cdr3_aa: CASSPPTSGRGEQFF

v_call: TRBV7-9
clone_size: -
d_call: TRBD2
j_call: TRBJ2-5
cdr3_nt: TGTGCCAGCAGCTTAGTGGGTAGCGGGCGAGAGACCCAGTACTTC
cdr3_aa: CASSLVGSGRETQYF

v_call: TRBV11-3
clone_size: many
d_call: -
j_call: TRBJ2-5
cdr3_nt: TGTGCCAGCAGCACAAGGGATCCAGACCAAGAGACCCAGTACTTC
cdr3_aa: CASSTRDPDQETQYF